A single T cell receptor beta chain is shown here with its context. The germline V and J ends were trimmed by 0 bases and 5 bases, with 9 bases remaining between them. CDR1 is SGHRS, CDR2 YFSETQ, per germline. The CDR3 loop spans 14 amino acids. This sample was included in a study of blood T cell repertoires in COVID-19. Profiling relied on immunoSEQ multiplex PCR, and the TCRdb table lists in-frame clones only, not all of them. The repertoire holds under 80,000 clones, with less than 90% as singletons. V usage is TRBV5-1 and J usage is TRBJ1-5; TRBD1 might be the D (5 bases). Material: peripheral blood. This TCR derives from an elderly man in a cohort sampled during active COVID-19. The CDR3 bases are TGCGCCAGCAGCTTGGGGGGCGGTGATCAGCCCCAGCATTTT. Translated: CASSLGGGDQPQHF.